This is a list of T cell receptor beta chains from one sample in a study of cytomegalovirus exposure and HLA in healthy donors. Using immunoSEQ multiplex PCR, the repertoire was profiled, and TCRdb retains in-frame clones only, with some absent. The sample has roughly 180,000 clones; just over 75% are singletons. Source material: PBMCs. All receptors derive from a woman in her twenties or thirties in good health and CMV-seropositive. Each CDR3 is given with its conserved first and last residue. The D gene is left open where the match is weak. Size is stated for part of the rows, as once, few or many counts, or as a class when the clone is expanded.

TRBV29-1	few	TRBD1	14	TRBJ2-1	TGCAGCGTCGTCCCGGGACAGGGACGGAATGAGCAGTTCTTC	CSVVPGQGRNEQFF
TRBV6-1	-	TRBD1	15	TRBJ2-2	TGTGCCAGCATCTCGACAGGGTTGTTTGTCGGGGAGCTGTTTTTT	CASISTGLFVGELFF
TRBV25-1	-	TRBD2	16	TRBJ2-7	TGTGCCAGCAGTGAATCCCCTAGCGGCAGCCCCTACGAGCAGTACTTC	CASSESPSGSPYEQYF
TRBV5-1	-	-	12	TRBJ2-7	TGCGCCAGCAAACAGGACAACTACGAGCAGTACTTC	CASKQDNYEQYF
TRBV11-3	-	-	17	TRBJ1-2	TGTGCCAGCAGCTTAGATTTTGTCGGGGTTGTTCAGGCTGGCTACACCTTC	CASSLDFVGVVQAGYTF
TRBV5-1	once	-	16	TRBJ2-3	TGCGCCAGCAGCTTTTTCCGGGATTTTCTCACAGATACGCAGTATTTT	CASSFFRDFLTDTQYF
TRBV5-1	-	-	13	TRBJ2-1	TGCGCCAGCAGCTCTCGGACAGTCAATGAGCAGTTCTTC	CASSSRTVNEQFF
TRBV7-2	few	-	13	TRBJ1-2	TGTGCCAGCAGCTTACTGACAGACTATGGCTACACCTTC	CASSLLTDYGYTF
TRBV19	-	-	13	TRBJ2-3	TGTGCCAGTAGTACTCTAGCCGTAGATACGCAGTATTTT	CASSTLAVDTQYF
TRBV5-1	-	-	18	TRBJ2-6	TGCGCCAGCAGCTTGAGGTCCATTGGGGCGGCTGGGGCCAACGTCCTGACTTTC	CASSLRSIGAAGANVLTF